The clone carrying this T cell receptor beta chain has more than one count but fewer than ten. The antigen remains undetermined. This record belongs to a study of blood T cells in healthy people across ages. Primers used in a second PCR of roughly 6 to 12 cycles were a sample-barcoded 5' primer and a J-beta primer mix. Template switching added a 12-random-nucleotide identifier to every cDNA molecule. Via MiXCR, TCRdb re-called the 5' RACE reads, giving one row per CDR3 protein. The sample contains some 1.5 million distinct CDR3 sequences, under 30% of which appear only once. Findings and caveats of the study: Age showed a roughly linear inverse relationship with TCR beta diversity per million T cells. With naive T cell percentage, TCR beta diversity showed a strong correlation.

Isolating PBMCs gave at least 6.5 million of these cells per sample. The CDR3 is made up of 16 amino acids. The ends lost 2 bases at V and 2 bases at J; junction bases unmatched: 7. The chain is built from TRBV12-3 or TRBV12-4 and TRBJ2-3; 7 nucleotides line up with TRBD1. This sequence was found in a woman between 25 and 40 years old in good health. Sequencing was carried out using blood. This chain's CDR3 is CASSLWRQGATDTQYF. The CDR3 region has the DNA TGTGCCAGCAGTTTATGGCGACAGGGCGCCACAGATACGCAGTATTTT.